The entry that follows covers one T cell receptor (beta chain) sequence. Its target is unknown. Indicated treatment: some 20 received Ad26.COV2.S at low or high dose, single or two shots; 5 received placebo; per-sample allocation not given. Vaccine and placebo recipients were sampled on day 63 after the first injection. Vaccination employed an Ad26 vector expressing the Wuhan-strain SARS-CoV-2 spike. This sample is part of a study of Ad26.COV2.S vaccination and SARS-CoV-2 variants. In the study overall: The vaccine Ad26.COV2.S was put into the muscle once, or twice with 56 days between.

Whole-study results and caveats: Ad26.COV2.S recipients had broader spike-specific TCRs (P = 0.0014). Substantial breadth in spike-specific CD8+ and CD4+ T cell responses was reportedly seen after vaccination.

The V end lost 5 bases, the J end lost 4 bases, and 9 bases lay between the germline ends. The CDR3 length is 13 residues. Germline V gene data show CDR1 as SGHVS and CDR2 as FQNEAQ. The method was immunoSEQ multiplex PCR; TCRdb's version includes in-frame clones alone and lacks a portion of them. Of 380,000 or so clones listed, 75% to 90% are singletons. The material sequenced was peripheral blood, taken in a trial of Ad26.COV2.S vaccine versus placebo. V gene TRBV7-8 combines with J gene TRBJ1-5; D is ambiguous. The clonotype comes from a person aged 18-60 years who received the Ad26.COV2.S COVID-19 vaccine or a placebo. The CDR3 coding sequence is TGTGCCAGCAGCCCCGGGAGAAATCAGCCCCAGCATTTT. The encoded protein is CASSPGRNQPQHF. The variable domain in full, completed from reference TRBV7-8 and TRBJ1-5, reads GAGVSQSPRYKVAKRGQDVALRCDPISGHVSLFWYQQALGQGPEFLTYFQNEAQLDKSGLPSDRFFAERPEGSVSTLKIQRTQQEDSAVYLCASSPGRNQPQHFGDGTRLSIL.